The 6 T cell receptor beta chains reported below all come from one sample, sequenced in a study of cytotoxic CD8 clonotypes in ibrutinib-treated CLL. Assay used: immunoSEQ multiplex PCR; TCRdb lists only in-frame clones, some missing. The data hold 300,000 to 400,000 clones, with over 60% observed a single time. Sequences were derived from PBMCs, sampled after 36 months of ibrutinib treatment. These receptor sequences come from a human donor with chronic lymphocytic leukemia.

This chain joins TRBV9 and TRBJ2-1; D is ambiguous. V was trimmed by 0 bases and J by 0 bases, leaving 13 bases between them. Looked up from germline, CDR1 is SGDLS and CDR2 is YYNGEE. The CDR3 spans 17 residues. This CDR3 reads CASSVEFAVSSYNEQFF. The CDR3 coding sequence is TGTGCCAGCAGCGTAGAGTTCGCGGTTAGCTCCTACAATGAGCAGTTCTTC.

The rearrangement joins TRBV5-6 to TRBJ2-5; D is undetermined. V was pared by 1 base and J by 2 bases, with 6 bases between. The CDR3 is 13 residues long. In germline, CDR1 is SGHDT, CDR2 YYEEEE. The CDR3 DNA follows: TGTGCCAGCAGCTTGCACTTACAAGAGACCCAGTACTTC. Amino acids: CASSLHLQETQYF.

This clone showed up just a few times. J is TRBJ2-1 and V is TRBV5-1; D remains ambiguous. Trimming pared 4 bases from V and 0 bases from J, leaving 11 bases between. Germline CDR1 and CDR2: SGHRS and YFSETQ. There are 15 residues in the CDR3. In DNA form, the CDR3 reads TGCGCCAGCAGCCAGGCGGAGAGCTCCTACAATGAGCAGTTCTTC. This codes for CASSQAESSYNEQFF.

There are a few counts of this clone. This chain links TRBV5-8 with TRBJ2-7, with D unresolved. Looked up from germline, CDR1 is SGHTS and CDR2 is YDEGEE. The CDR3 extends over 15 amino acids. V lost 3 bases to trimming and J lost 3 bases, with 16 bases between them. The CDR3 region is CASSSWTYPNYEQYF. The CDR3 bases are TGTGCCAGCAGCTCCTGGACGTACCCAAACTACGAGCAGTACTTC.

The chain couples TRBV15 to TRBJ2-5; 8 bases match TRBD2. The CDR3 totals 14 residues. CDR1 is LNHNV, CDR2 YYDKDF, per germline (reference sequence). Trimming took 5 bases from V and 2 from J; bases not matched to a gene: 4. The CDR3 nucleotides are TGTGCCACCAGCGGGGCGGGAGGTCAAGAGACCCAGTACTTC. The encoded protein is CATSGAGGQETQYF.

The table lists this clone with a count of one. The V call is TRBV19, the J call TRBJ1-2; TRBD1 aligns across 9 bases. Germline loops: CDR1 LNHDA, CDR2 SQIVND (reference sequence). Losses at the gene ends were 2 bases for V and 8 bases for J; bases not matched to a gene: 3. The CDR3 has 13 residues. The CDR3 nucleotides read TGTGCCAGTAGTATACACAGGGGGCTAGGCTACACCTTC. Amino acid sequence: CASSIHRGLGYTF.